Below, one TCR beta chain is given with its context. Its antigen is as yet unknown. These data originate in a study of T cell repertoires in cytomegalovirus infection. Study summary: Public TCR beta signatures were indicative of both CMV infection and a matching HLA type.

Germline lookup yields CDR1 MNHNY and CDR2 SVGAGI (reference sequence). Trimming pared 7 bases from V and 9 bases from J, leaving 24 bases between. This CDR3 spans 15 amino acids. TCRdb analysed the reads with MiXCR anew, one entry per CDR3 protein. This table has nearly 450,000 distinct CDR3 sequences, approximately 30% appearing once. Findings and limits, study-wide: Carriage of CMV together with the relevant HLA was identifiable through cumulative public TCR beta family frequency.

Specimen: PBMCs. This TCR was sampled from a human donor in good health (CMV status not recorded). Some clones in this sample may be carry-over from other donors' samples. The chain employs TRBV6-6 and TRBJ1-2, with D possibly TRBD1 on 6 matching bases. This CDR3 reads CASNRDTAYGYCYTF. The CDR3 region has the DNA TGTGCCAGCAATCGGGACACGGCATATGGGTATTGCTACACCTTC.